The rows below give T cell receptor beta chains drawn from one sample of a study of T-cell reconstitution after alpha-beta-depleted transplantation in children. TCRdb analysed the PCR reads with MiXCR anew, one entry per CDR3 protein. The top ten clones hold 13% of a sample with approximately 210,000 distinct CDR3 sequences, about 15% of them seen once. This specimen consisted of PBMCs from the stem cell graft donor, obtained from the stem cell graft. The receptor source for this set is a human donor who donated a stem cell graft to a child with acute lymphoblastic leukemia. Both conserved end residues are part of each CDR3. The D gene is left open where the match is weak. Expanded clones are given a class, and other clones once, few, many or no size at all.

abundance,d_gene,j_gene,v_gene,CDR3aa,CDR3nt
many,TRBD1,TRBJ1-3,TRBV11-2,CASSTGGAGNTIYF,TGTGCCAGCAGCACAGGGGGCGCCGGAAACACCATATATTTT
NA,TRBD1,TRBJ1-3,TRBV19,CASSTSDRISGNTIYF,TGTGCCAGTAGTACTTCGGACAGGATCTCTGGAAACACCATATATTTT
many,NA,TRBJ1-1,TRBV12-3/TRBV12-4,CASSFRGGNTEAFF,TGTGCCAGCAGTTTCCGTGGAGGGAACACTGAAGCTTTCTTT
few,NA,TRBJ2-5,TRBV27,CASSSGSETQYF,TGTGCCAGCAGTTCGGGGTCAGAGACCCAGTACTTC
few,TRBD2,TRBJ2-3,TRBV20-1,CSASPLAGEGDTQYF,TGCAGTGCTAGCCCTCTAGCGGGAGAGGGAGATACGCAGTATTTT
many,NA,TRBJ2-1,TRBV5-5,CASRSLVGGANNEQFF,TGTGCCAGCAGATCCCTCGTAGGGGGAGCTAACAATGAGCAGTTCTTC
many,NA,TRBJ2-5,TRBV6-2/TRBV6-3,CASSDPDPETQYF,TGTGCCAGCAGCGACCCGGATCCAGAGACCCAGTACTTC
few,NA,TRBJ2-7,TRBV28,CASTPRTGQQYF,TGTGCCAGCACCCCCAGGACCGGGCAGCAGTACTTC
many,NA,TRBJ1-1,TRBV12-3/TRBV12-4,CASSKRDAEAFF,TGTGCCAGCAGTAAGAGGGATGCTGAAGCTTTCTTT
many,NA,TRBJ2-7,TRBV5-1,CASSTRDGSYEQYF,TGCGCCAGCAGCACCCGGGACGGTTCCTACGAGCAGTACTTC
many,TRBD2,TRBJ2-5,TRBV12-3/TRBV12-4,CASSPIELRETQETQYF,TGTGCCAGCAGTCCCATTGAGTTGCGGGAGACCCAAGAGACCCAGTACTTC
many,TRBD2,TRBJ2-1,TRBV7-6,CASSFTSALKKGNEQFF,TGTGCCAGCAGCTTTACTAGCGCATTAAAAAAGGGGAATGAGCAGTTCTTC
many,NA,TRBJ2-1,TRBV5-5,CASSHRDNSYNEQFF,TGTGCCAGCAGCCATCGGGACAACTCCTACAATGAGCAGTTCTTC
many,NA,TRBJ1-2,TRBV5-1,CASSLVIDTSDYTF,TGCGCCAGCAGCTTGGTAATCGACACCAGTGACTACACCTTC
NA,TRBD1,TRBJ1-1,TRBV7-6,CASSLGTGGAVTEAFF,TGTGCCAGCAGCTTAGGAACAGGGGGCGCGGTTACTGAAGCTTTCTTT
many,TRBD1,TRBJ1-1,TRBV5-1,CASSLDTGGMNTEAFF,TGCGCCAGCAGCTTAGATACAGGGGGGATGAACACTGAAGCTTTCTTT
NA,NA,TRBJ2-1,TRBV29-1,CSVESGFSDNEQFF,TGCAGCGTTGAATCGGGGTTCTCCGACAATGAGCAGTTCTTC
many,TRBD2,TRBJ2-1,TRBV29-1,CSVKIGTSGNNEQFF,TGCAGCGTAAAAATCGGGACTAGCGGAAACAATGAGCAGTTCTTC
many,TRBD2,TRBJ2-1,TRBV5-5,CASILGASGEVYEQFF,TGTGCCAGCATCCTCGGGGCTAGCGGAGAGGTATATGAGCAGTTCTTC
NA,TRBD1,TRBJ1-4,TRBV6-5,CASSYGEVQGEEKLFF,TGTGCCAGCAGTTACGGGGAGGTACAGGGGGAGGAAAAACTGTTTTTT
many,NA,TRBJ2-1,TRBV19,CASSLIAERKYNEQFF,TGTGCCAGTAGTCTCATAGCGGAGAGGAAGTACAATGAGCAGTTCTTC
many,NA,TRBJ2-7,TRBV5-1,CASSLPGGGDEQYF,TGCGCCAGCAGCTTGCCCGGGGGAGGCGACGAGCAGTACTTC